A single sample gave rise to the 22 T cell receptor beta chains below, sequenced in a study of blood T cell repertoires in COVID-19. The repertoire was sequenced with immunoSEQ multiplex PCR; TCRdb's copy has only in-frame clones and lacks some. The data hold roughly 150,000 clones, with roughly 91% observed a single time. The source material was peripheral blood. Every receptor here comes from a man between 18 and 35 years old with COVID-19, enrolled during active disease.

The sample holds a few counts of this clone. The chain employs TRBV11-2 and TRBJ2-7; 10 nucleotides match TRBD1. This CDR3 spans 14 amino acids. Germline CDR1 reads SGHAT; CDR2 reads FQNNGV. Trimming took 7 bases from V and 4 from J; bases not matched to a gene: 7. CDR3 DNA: TGTGCCAGCAACGACAGGGGGCCCCTTTACGAGCAGTACTTC. As protein: CASNDRGPLYEQYF.

V is TRBV7-9 and J is TRBJ2-7, with D unclear. From germline, CDR1 is SEHNR and CDR2 FQNEAQ (reference sequence). V was cut by 2 bases and J by 3 bases, with 8 bases left in between. The CDR3 loop spans 13 amino acids. The CDR3 sequence: CASSLNSYYEQYF. The CDR3 DNA reads as TGTGCCAGCAGCTTAAACTCTTACTACGAGCAGTACTTC. Full variable domain (outside the CDR3, taken from reference TRBV7-9 and TRBJ2-7): DTGVSQNPRHKITKRGQNVTFRCDPISEHNRLYWYRQTLGQGPEFLTYFQNEAQLEKSRLLSDRFSAERPKGSFSTLEIQRTEQGDSAMYLCASSLNSYYEQYFGPGTRLTVT.

This sequence joins TRBV11-2 and TRBJ1-2, with D uncertain. V lost 1 base to trimming and J lost 14 bases, with 17 bases between them. This CDR3 spans 13 amino acids. CDR1 SGHAT and CDR2 FQNNGV come from the germline V gene. Here the CDR3 DNA reads TGTGCCAGCAGCTTAGTTCCAACTGGACCGGGGACCTTC. This gives the protein CASSLVPTGPGTF.

The chain has TRBV6-5 and TRBJ1-4, with D possibly being TRBD1 (5 bases). The CDR3 extends over 15 amino acids. V was trimmed by 0 bases and J by 3 bases, leaving 8 bases between them. Germline V gene lookup returns CDR1 MNHEY and CDR2 SVGAGI. CDR3 region: CASSYSGGANEKLFF. The CDR3, as DNA: TGTGCCAGCAGTTACTCCGGGGGAGCTAATGAAAAACTGTTTTTT.

The rearrangement links TRBV6-2 or TRBV6-3 to TRBJ2-7, with D possibly being TRBD2 (6 bases). V was clipped by 5 bases and J by 2 bases, with 13 bases between them. Germline V gene data show CDR1 as MNHEY and CDR2 as SVGEGT. This CDR3 contains 14 residues. DNA for the CDR3: TGTGCCAGCAGTGTCACGGGACTTACCTACGAGCAGTACTTC. It encodes CASSVTGLTYEQYF.

The chain employs TRBV27 and TRBJ2-1, with 9 nucleotides matching TRBD2. Germline loops: CDR1 MNHEY, CDR2 SMNVEV (reference sequence). This CDR3 contains 15 residues. Trimming cost V 4 bases and J 6 bases; bases outside gene matches: 7. CDR3 sequence reads: CASSYSGRGLNEQFF. The CDR3 DNA is TGTGCCAGCAGTTATAGCGGGAGAGGCCTCAATGAGCAGTTCTTC.

This clone was counted only a few times. This rearrangement joins TRBV19 to TRBJ1-5; D might be TRBD1 (5 bases). The CDR3 length is 16 residues. The ends were cut back, 4 bases at V and 1 base at J, with 14 bases in the middle. The germline V gene has CDR1 LNHDA and CDR2 SQIVND (reference sequence). CDR3: CASSTPGGESNQPQHF. The CDR3 DNA sequence: TGTGCCAGTAGTACCCCCGGAGGGGAGAGCAATCAGCCCCAGCATTTT.

J is TRBJ2-6 and V is TRBV28; D is possibly TRBD2 (6 bases). There are 14 residues in the CDR3. V was cut by 3 bases and J by 10 bases, with 13 bases left in between. In germline, CDR1 is MDHEN, CDR2 SYDVKM. The CDR3 bases are TGTGCCAGCAGTTTGACGGGGAGGAGAAACGTCCTGACTTTC. It translates to CASSLTGRRNVLTF.

The chain couples TRBV24-1 to TRBJ1-1, with TRBD1 as a possible D gene (5 bases). Germline assignment: CDR1 KGHDR and CDR2 SFDVKD. This CDR3 is 12 amino acids long. V was clipped by 1 base and J by 11 bases, with 10 bases between them. CDR3 DNA sequence: TGTGCCACCAGTGATTTTAGGGGCCTGGCTTTCTTT. This gives the protein CATSDFRGLAFF.

The gene calls are TRBV12-3 or TRBV12-4 and TRBJ2-5; unclear D gene. Deletions cut 4 bases from V and 3 bases from J, with 3 bases between. CDR3 size: 11 residues. CDR3 loop: CASSSKETQYF. In DNA form, the CDR3 reads TGTGCCAGCAGTTCAAAAGAGACCCAGTACTTC.

This rearrangement joins TRBV27 to TRBJ1-5; 7 positions match TRBD1. V lost 6 bases to trimming and J lost 5 bases; unmatched junction nucleotides: 4. Germline lookup yields CDR1 MNHEY and CDR2 SMNVEV (reference sequence). The CDR3 loop spans 13 amino acids. The CDR3, as DNA: TGTGCCAGCAGGGTTGACAGGGATCAGCCCCAGCATTTT. Amino acids: CASRVDRDQPQHF.

This clone was counted a single time. The chain has TRBV15 and TRBJ1-2; unclear D gene. There are 11 residues in the CDR3. Germline V gene lookup returns CDR1 LNHNV and CDR2 YYDKDF (reference sequence). V was clipped by 0 bases and J by 13 bases, with 9 bases between them. CDR3 sequence (DNA): TGTGCCACCAGCAGAGATCGGGTGCGCACCTTC. Its translation: CATSRDRVRTF.

The V gene is TRBV4-1, the J gene TRBJ2-1, with 7 bases matching TRBD2. J was trimmed by 8 bases and V by 2 bases; bases with no gene match: 6. Germline V lookup: CDR1 MGHRA, CDR2 YSYEKL. There are 14 residues in the CDR3. The CDR3 DNA reads TGCGCCAGCAGCCAACTCGGCGGGAGAGATGAGCAGTTCTTC. Translation gives CASSQLGGRDEQFF.

The chain couples TRBV14 to TRBJ1-1, with 8 bases matching TRBD1. Looked up from germline, CDR1 is SGHDN and CDR2 is FVKESK. The trim removed 4 bases at V and 6 bases at J, leaving 7 bases unmatched. The CDR3 has 14 residues. CDR3 coding DNA: TGTGCCAGCAGCCCATGGGACAGGACTTCTGAAGCTTTCTTT. Protein sequence: CASSPWDRTSEAFF. Based on the CDR3 plus reference TRBV14 and TRBJ1-1, the full variable domain is EAGVTQFPSHSVIEKGQTVTLRCDPISGHDNLYWYRRVMGKEIKFLLHFVKESKQDESGMPNNRFLAERTGGTYSTLKVQPAELEDSGVYFCASSPWDRTSEAFFGQGTRLTVV.

This rearrangement joins TRBV2 to TRBJ1-2, with 9 bases identical to TRBD1. Germline lookup yields CDR1 SNHLY and CDR2 FYNNEI. With 4 bases clipped from V and 2 bases from J, the junction kept 5 bases outside the gene matches. This CDR3 spans 15 amino acids. The CDR3, as DNA: TGTGCCAGCAGTGGCCGGGACAGGGAGAACTATGGCTACACCTTC. Translation gives CASSGRDRENYGYTF.

The gene calls are TRBV9 and TRBJ1-2, with D possibly matching TRBD1 (5 bases). Germline V gene data show CDR1 as SGDLS and CDR2 as YYNGEE. Trimming took 0 bases from V and 6 from J, leaving 12 bases between them. There are 14 residues in the CDR3. Here the CDR3 reads CASSVEGRGHGYTF. The CDR3 region has the DNA TGTGCCAGCAGCGTAGAGGGGAGGGGCCATGGCTACACCTTC.

The chain is built from TRBV28 and TRBJ2-1; 14 positions match TRBD2. V lost 7 bases and J lost 7; bases outside the gene matches: 6. The V gene's germline CDR1 is MDHEN and CDR2 SYDVKM. The CDR3 length is 15 residues. The DNA of the CDR3 is TGTGCCAGCACCCGAGGGACTAGCGGGAGAAATGAGCAGTTCTTC. As protein: CASTRGTSGRNEQFF.

The chain is built from TRBV3-1 (or the pseudogene TRBV3-2) and TRBJ1-4; D call uncertain. V gave up 4 bases and J gave up 7 bases, with 13 bases separating them. The CDR3 length is 14 residues. CDR1 is LGHDT, CDR2 YNNKEL, per germline (reference sequence). The CDR3 sequence: CASSPAGLFEKLFF. Here the CDR3 DNA reads TGTGCCAGCAGCCCCGCGGGATTGTTTGAAAAACTGTTTTTT.

V and J are TRBV10-1 and TRBJ2-1, with D perhaps matching TRBD1 (6 bases). CDR1 and CDR2 (germline): WNHNN, SYGVQD (reference sequence). Trimming stripped 3 bases from V and 0 bases from J, with 12 bases between. This CDR3 comprises 16 residues. The CDR3 DNA reads TGCGCCAGCAGTGAACAGGGATTCTCCTCCTACAATGAGCAGTTCTTC. Its protein is CASSEQGFSSYNEQFF.

This sequence joins TRBV5-4 and TRBJ1-2; 7 bases match TRBD1. The length of the CDR3 is 16 residues. The ends lost 1 base at V and 5 bases at J; junction bases unmatched: 11. CDR1 and CDR2 from the germline V gene are SGHNT and YYREEE (reference sequence). The CDR3 DNA follows: TGTGCCAGCAGCTTGTCACTACAGGGGATGCGATATGGCTACACCTTC. As protein: CASSLSLQGMRYGYTF.

The genes are TRBV25-1 and TRBJ2-1; perhaps TRBD1 as D (5 bases). This CDR3 has 14 residues. The V gene lost 2 bases and the J gene lost 7 bases, with 12 bases spanning the gap. Germline V CDR1 and CDR2: MGHDK, SYGVNS. This CDR3 reads CASSEVGRKNEQFF. As DNA, the CDR3 is TGTGCCAGCAGTGAAGTGGGGCGCAAGAATGAGCAGTTCTTC.

The V gene is TRBV7-9, the J gene TRBJ1-5; D is undetermined. This CDR3 comprises 13 residues. Germline CDR1 SEHNR, CDR2 FQNEAQ (reference sequence). V lost 3 bases and J 4 bases, leaving 7 bases between the germline ends. This CDR3 is CASSFSGNQPQHF. The CDR3 nucleotides read TGTGCCAGCAGCTTTTCGGGAAATCAGCCCCAGCATTTT.